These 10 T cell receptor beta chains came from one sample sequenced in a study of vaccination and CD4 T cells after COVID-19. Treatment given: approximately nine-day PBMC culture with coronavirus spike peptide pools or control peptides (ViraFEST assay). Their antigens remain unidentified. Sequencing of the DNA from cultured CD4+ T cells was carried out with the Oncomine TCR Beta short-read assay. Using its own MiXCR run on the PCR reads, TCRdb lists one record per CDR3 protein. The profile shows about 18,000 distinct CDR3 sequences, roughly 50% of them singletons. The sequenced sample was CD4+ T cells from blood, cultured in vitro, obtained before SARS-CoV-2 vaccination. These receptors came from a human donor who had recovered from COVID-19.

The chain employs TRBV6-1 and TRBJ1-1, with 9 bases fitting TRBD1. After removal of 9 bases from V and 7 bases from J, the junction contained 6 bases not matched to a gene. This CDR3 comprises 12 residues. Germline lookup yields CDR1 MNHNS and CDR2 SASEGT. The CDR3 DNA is TGTGCCAGTTCACAGGGGGCCATTGAAGCTTTCTTT. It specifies CASSQGAIEAFF.

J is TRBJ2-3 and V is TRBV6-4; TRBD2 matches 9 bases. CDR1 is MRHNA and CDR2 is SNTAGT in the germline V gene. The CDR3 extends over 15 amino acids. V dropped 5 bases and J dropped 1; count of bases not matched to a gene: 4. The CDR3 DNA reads TGTGCCAGCAGTCCATTAGCGGGGGGCACAGATACGCAGTATTTT. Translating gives CASSPLAGGTDTQYF.

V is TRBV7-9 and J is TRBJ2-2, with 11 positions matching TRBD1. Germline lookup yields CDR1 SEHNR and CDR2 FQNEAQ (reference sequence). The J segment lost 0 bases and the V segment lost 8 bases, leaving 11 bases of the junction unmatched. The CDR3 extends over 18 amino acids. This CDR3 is CASDGGTGGFTNTGELFF. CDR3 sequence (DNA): TGTGCCAGCGACGGGGGGACAGGGGGGTTTACGAACACCGGGGAGCTGTTTTTT. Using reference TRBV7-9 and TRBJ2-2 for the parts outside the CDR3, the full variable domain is DTGVSQNPRHKITKRGQNVTFRCDPISEHNRLYWYRQTLGQGPEFLTYFQNEAQLEKSRLLSDRFSAERPKGSFSTLEIQRTEQGDSAMYLCASDGGTGGFTNTGELFFGEGSRLTVL.

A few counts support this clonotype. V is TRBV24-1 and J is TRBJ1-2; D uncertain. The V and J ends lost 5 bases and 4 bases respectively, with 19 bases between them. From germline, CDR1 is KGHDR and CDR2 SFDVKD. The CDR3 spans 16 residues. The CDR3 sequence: CATSARTAEGAYGYTF. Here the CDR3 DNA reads TGTGCCACCAGTGCTCGGACCGCTGAGGGTGCCTATGGCTACACCTTC.

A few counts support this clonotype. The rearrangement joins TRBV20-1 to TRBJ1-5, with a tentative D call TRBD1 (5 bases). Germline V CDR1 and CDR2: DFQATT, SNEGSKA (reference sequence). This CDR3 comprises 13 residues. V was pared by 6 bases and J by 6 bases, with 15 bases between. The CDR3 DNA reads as TGCAGTGCCGAGCGGGGCGCTAGTCAGCCCCAGCATTTT. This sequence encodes CSAERGASQPQHF.

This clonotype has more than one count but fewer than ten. CDR3 sequence (DNA): TGTGCCAGCAGCTTAGAGCGGGGGGGTTTCTACGAGCAGTACTTC. It codes for CASSLERGGFYEQYF. The chain is built from TRBV7-2 and TRBJ2-7, with TRBD2 matching 10 bases. V dropped 1 base and J dropped 3; count of bases not matched to a gene: 3. Per the germline V gene, CDR1 is SGHTA and CDR2 is FQGNSA. This CDR3 is built from 15 residues.

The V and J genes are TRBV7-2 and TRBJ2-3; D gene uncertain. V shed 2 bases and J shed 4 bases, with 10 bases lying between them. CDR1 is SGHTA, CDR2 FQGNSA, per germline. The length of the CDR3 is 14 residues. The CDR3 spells CASSLSSLADTQYF. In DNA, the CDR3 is TGTGCCAGCAGCTTAAGTAGCTTGGCAGATACGCAGTATTTT. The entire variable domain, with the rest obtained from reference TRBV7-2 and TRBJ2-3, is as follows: GAGVSQSPSNKVTEKGKDVELRCDPISGHTALYWYRQSLGQGLEFLIYFQGNSAPDKSGLPSDRFSAERTGGSVSTLTIQRTQQEDSAVYLCASSLSSLADTQYFGPGTRLTVL.

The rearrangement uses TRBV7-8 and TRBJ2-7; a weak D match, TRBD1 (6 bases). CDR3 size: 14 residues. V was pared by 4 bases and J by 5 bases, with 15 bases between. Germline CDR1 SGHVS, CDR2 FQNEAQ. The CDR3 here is CASSYTENRDEQYF. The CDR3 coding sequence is TGTGCCAGCAGCTACACAGAGAACAGGGACGAGCAGTACTTC.

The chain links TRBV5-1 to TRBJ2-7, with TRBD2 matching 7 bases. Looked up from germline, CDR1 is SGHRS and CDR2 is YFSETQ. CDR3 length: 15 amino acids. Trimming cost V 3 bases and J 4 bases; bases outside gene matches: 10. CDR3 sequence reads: CASSSKEAGRYEQYF. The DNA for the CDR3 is TGCGCCAGCAGCTCCAAGGAAGCGGGACGGTACGAGCAGTACTTC.

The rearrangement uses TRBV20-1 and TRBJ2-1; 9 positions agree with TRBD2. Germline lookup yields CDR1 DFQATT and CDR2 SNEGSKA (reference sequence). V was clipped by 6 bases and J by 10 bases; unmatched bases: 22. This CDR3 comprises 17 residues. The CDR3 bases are TGCAGTGCCGCTAGCCCCCTTAGCGGGAGCCCGGGGGGGGAGCAGTTCTTC. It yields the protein CSAASPLSGSPGGEQFF.